The sequence of this TCR beta chain was determined in a study of CD4+ T cells in melanoma. This CDR3 comprises 13 residues. Germline V CDR1 and CDR2: SGHTS, YDEGEE. Trimming stripped 0 bases from V and 7 bases from J, with 8 bases between. TCRdb keeps only in-frame clones here, not all; method: immunoSEQ multiplex PCR. This sample carries some 9,700 clones, approximately 72% of them seen once, and the ten largest clones take approximately 24%. Sequenced input: tumor tissue. The chain has TRBV5-8 and TRBJ2-1; no definite D call. This receptor was taken from a human donor with melanoma. CDR3 amino acids: CASSLGLANEQFF. The CDR3 DNA sequence: TGTGCCAGCAGCTTGGGACTTGCTAATGAGCAGTTCTTC.